This T cell receptor beta chain was sequenced for a study of shared clonotypes between healthy human individuals (dated by TCRdb to 2018 to 2020). Regarding the complete study: A few men and a couple of women, aged 18 to 49 years, made up the cohort. To increase sequencing depth and limit assay-specific biases, different laboratories used diverse techniques to prepare libraries and sequence TCR repertoires. Per donor, leukapheresis produced somewhere between about 0.9 and 9.5 billion PBMCs. Per donor, three plates each were used for CD4 naive and CD4 memory, two for CD8 naive, and one for CD8 memory. To estimate repertoire size and how much clonotype sharing occurs between individuals, the study deeply sequenced the blood TCR repertoires of about 5 healthy adults.

Summary of the overall study and its limitations: Even with the large sequencing depth, rarefaction of the sorted-subset datasets indicated that sequencing was incomplete. Larger estimated clonotype richness was generally found for naive subsets than for memory subsets. Compared with non-shared clonotypes, clonotypes shared by all four sorted-subset donors had higher generation probabilities. When a few donors were compared, the shared fraction of clonotypes was about 5.4% for naive CD4, more than 3% for naive CD8, roughly 2.5% for memory CD4, and around 0.37% for memory CD8. Pairwise subsampling led to the expectation that sequencing depth would affect the degree of clonotype sharing among donors. Because the study included only a small number of donors, the genetic and exposure-history diversity represented was limited. Sampling was restricted to blood, and TCR repertoires in tissue are likely to differ from TCR repertoires in blood.

About this clone: The specificity of this receptor is unknown. Base-call qualities are not available, and no considerably larger clone is one nucleotide away.

Per the germline V gene (reference sequence), LNHDA is the CDR1 and SQIVND is the CDR2. The CDR3 has 16 amino acids, counting the end cysteine and phenylalanine. Solely the CDR3 DNA is kept, with 48 bases framed from the first base. V and J lose 7 bases and 0 bases, and a span of 18 bases separates them. The donors were healthy, HIV-negative adults with no recently reported acute infections or vaccinations. Every donor was a Caucasian adult residing in Nashville, Tennessee, USA. CD4+ T cells were enriched by magnetic negative selection; naive cells were then positively selected on CD45RA, and the negative fraction formed the memory subset. After blood collection by leukapheresis, PBMCs were isolated using Ficoll-Histopaque density gradient centrifugation and then cryopreserved in the vapor phase of liquid nitrogen. Analytical flow cytometry was used to check the purity and quantity of each magnetically sorted T cell population. From each sorted fraction, genomic DNA was isolated and quantified by UV absorbance on a Nanodrop 2000c.

TCR CDR3 regions were amplified from genomic DNA by multiplex PCR using the deep immunoSEQ assay. Extracted genomic DNA from each cell subset was spread evenly across all wells of several immunoSEQ 96-well plates, with each plate serving as a replicate. For sorted subsets, approximately 210 ng of genomic DNA, equivalent to 25,000 to 35,000 T cell genomes, went into each replicate PCR. The purified libraries were quantified using a Qubit 3.0 fluorometer, sized with a Bioanalyzer 2100, and then quantified again using the KAPA Library Quantification kit. Every immunoSEQ 96-well plate was sequenced on a dedicated single-read 150-cycle Illumina NextSeq 550 flow cell. The authors processed their data as follows. Because the immunoSEQ output held only junctional sequences and lacked quality scores, the filtering could not match the filtering applied to full-length reads. Sequences were annotated with PyIR, a Python wrapper for IgBLAST v1.9, using IMGT germline references to assign V/J genes and CDR3. Reads with weak V/J assignments (E-value above 1e-6), missing CDR3, stop codons, out-of-frame junctions, or ambiguous translated residues were removed. V3J clonotypes were defined as sequences sharing the same inferred V gene, J gene, and CDR3 amino acid sequence. Percentage overlap between repertoires was calculated by dividing the number of shared unique clonotypes by the size of the smaller repertoire. Richness of each repertoire was evaluated using RTK rarefaction, the Chao1 estimator, and Recon v2.1 estimates of unobserved clonotypes. For all TCRbeta clonotypes obtained by the gDNA method from a handful of donors, generation probabilities were computed with OLGA. In TCRdb, the immuneACCESS table is reduced to in-frame sequences with V and J assigned. These tables do not hold every clone; where another copy was compared, an unresolved V gene accounts for under half, and the others remain unexplained. The DNA gave D and trimming, while V, J and clone size come from that table. The sample table holds more than 850,000 clones, of which around three quarters were seen once. The ten most abundant clones make up approximately 0.56% of the sample.

The sequence links TRBV19 to TRBJ1-1; D gene: possibly TRBD1, on 5 matching bases. The sequenced sample consisted of memory CD4+ T cells from PBMCs. Explained via the paper, the cell subset or site label denotes: CD45RA-negative fraction. This TCR came from a young man in good health. Some clones in this sample may be carry-over from other donors' samples. The CDR3: CASMKGRTSMNTEAFF. The sequenced DNA is TGTGCCAGTATGAAGGGACGGACCAGTATGAACACTGAAGCTTTCTTT.